Sequencing of this T cell receptor (beta chain) was carried out in a study of T cell changes during pregnancy in multiple sclerosis. The V gene's germline CDR1 is SGDLS and CDR2 YYNGEE. The CDR3 loop spans 13 amino acids. With 3 bases removed from V and 8 bases from J, the gap between germline ends came to 12 bases. Profiled with immunoSEQ multiplex PCR; TCRdb holds only in-frame clones, not every one. Here the sample spans 30,000 to 40,000 clones, around 94% being singletons. The V gene is TRBV9, the J gene TRBJ2-1; tentative D call: TRBD2 (6 bases). This clonotype originated in a female donor with multiple sclerosis, enrolled in a pregnancy study. Specimen: CD8+ T cells from peripheral blood mononuclear cells, collected in the third trimester of pregnancy. CDR3 in amino acids: CASSAEGGYEQFF. The CDR3 DNA follows: TGTGCCAGCAGCGCTGAGGGAGGTTATGAGCAGTTCTTC.